A single T cell receptor (beta chain) is shown here with its context. Germline V gives CDR1 SGDLS, CDR2 YYNGEE. The CDR3 sequence is 15 residues long. V lost 3 bases and J lost 0; bases outside the gene matches: 3. These data are taken from a study of T cell responses to AZD1222 COVID-19 vaccine. The data were produced by immunoSEQ multiplex PCR, yet TCRdb's version contains in-frame clones alone and is incomplete. The sample records 150,000 or so clones, over 80% being singletons. The source was peripheral blood, collected 28 days after the second AZD1222 dose. This chain links TRBV9 with TRBJ1-2; 9 bases map to TRBD1. This clonotype was sampled from an adult who received the AZD1222 COVID-19 vaccine. This CDR3 reads CASSGTGGANYGYTF. CDR3 DNA sequence: TGTGCCAGCAGCGGCACAGGGGGCGCTAACTATGGCTACACCTTC.